Reported below is one TCR beta chain. The target antigen is unknown. The germline V gene encodes CDR1 SGHAT and CDR2 FQNNGV. V was shortened by 5 bases and J by 4 bases, with 17 bases between the two germline ends. This CDR3 spans 15 amino acids. The method was immunoSEQ multiplex PCR; TCRdb's version includes in-frame clones alone and lacks a portion of them. The table lists some 1,400,000 clones, 95% to 97% of them singletons. This sample is part of a study of shared clonotypes between healthy human individuals. General study points: Some naive CD4 clonotypes, 4.5% to 5.5%, turned up in common across four donors.

The TCR sequence derives from a man aged 25 to 40 in good health. Sequenced input: naive CD4+ T cells sorted from blood. Specified subset: CD45RA+ positively selected. The chain combines TRBV11-2 with TRBJ1-1, with a tentative D call TRBD1 (5 bases). CDR3 residues: CASSLGARVGTEAFF. CDR3 in DNA: TGTGCCAGCAGCCTCGGGGCCAGGGTGGGCACTGAAGCTTTCTTT.